These 20 T cell receptor beta chains were sequenced from one sample in a study of shared clonotypes between healthy human individuals. Produced via immunoSEQ multiplex PCR; TCRdb's table is partial and in-frame only. The profile shows 600,000 to 800,000 clones, over 55% of them singletons. The sample was memory CD4+ T cells sorted from blood. This sample's subset: CD45RA-negative fraction. All receptors derive from a woman in her twenties or thirties in good health.

The chain carries TRBV5-6 and TRBJ2-5, with D possibly TRBD2 on 6 matching bases. The V end was cut by 5 bases, the J end by 2 bases, with 13 bases between. The V gene's germline CDR1 is SGHDT and CDR2 YYEEEE. This CDR3 is 14 amino acids long. The CDR3 DNA follows: TGTGCCAGCAGTGGAGGGGCCCATCAAGAGACCCAGTACTTC. Its translation: CASSGGAHQETQYF.

The V gene is TRBV5-1, the J gene TRBJ2-3; D is undetermined. Germline CDR1 is SGHRS and CDR2 is YFSETQ. The V and J ends lost 0 bases and 2 bases respectively, with 7 bases between them. The CDR3 loop spans 14 amino acids. CDR3 in amino acids: CASSLDRNTDTQYF. In nucleotides, the CDR3 is TGCGCCAGCAGCTTGGACAGAAACACAGATACGCAGTATTTT. The whole variable domain, remainder taken from reference TRBV5-1 and TRBJ2-3, is KAGVTQTPRYLIKTRGQQVTLSCSPISGHRSVSWYQQTPGQGLQFLFEYFSETQRNKGNFPGRFSGRQFSNSRSEMNVSTLELGDSALYLCASSLDRNTDTQYFGPGTRLTVL.

This clone was observed a handful of times. V is TRBV5-4 and J is TRBJ2-7; 8 bases line up with TRBD1. There are 15 residues in the CDR3. CDR1 is SGHNT and CDR2 is YYREEE in the germline V gene (reference sequence). Trimming cost V 3 bases and J 4 bases; bases outside gene matches: 9. CDR3 sequence (DNA): TGTGCCAGCAGCTCCAGACAGGGGACCTTATACGAGCAGTACTTC. It yields the protein CASSSRQGTLYEQYF.

The genes are TRBV5-3 and TRBJ1-1; D is uncertain. TRBV5-3 is an open reading frame whose function is uncertain. This CDR3 has 15 residues. Between the trimmed V and J ends, which lost 8 bases and 8 bases, there was a span of 25 bases. The CDR3 sequence: CASSQDGPIRSEAFF. The DNA of the CDR3 is TGTGCCAGCAGCCAAGATGGTCCCATAAGATCCGAAGCTTTCTTT.

The chain recombines TRBV25-1 with TRBJ1-3, with D possibly being TRBD1 (5 bases). CDR3 size: 16 residues. CDR1 and CDR2 (germline): MGHDK, SYGVNS. Trimming left V 3 bases short and J 0 bases short, with 12 bases between. The CDR3 sequence: CASSDSGQLSGNTIYF. CDR3 coding DNA: TGTGCCAGCAGTGATTCGGGGCAACTCTCTGGAAACACCATATATTTT.

This clone occurred once. This chain uses TRBV25-1 with TRBJ2-2; TRBD2 matches 8 bases. Germline CDR1 is MGHDK and CDR2 is SYGVNS. The CDR3 contains 15 residues. V lost 7 bases, J lost 4 bases, and 8 bases stayed unmatched. The CDR3 loop is CASMGGRPSTGELFF. The CDR3 DNA sequence: TGTGCCAGCATGGGCGGGAGGCCGAGCACCGGGGAGCTGTTTTTT.

The CDR3 DNA follows: TGTGCCAGCAGTTACTTGGCTAGCACCCACGAGCAGTACTTC. As protein: CASSYLASTHEQYF. The V and J genes are TRBV6-6 and TRBJ2-7, with a possible D match to TRBD2 (5 bases). The CDR3 consists of 14 residues. V dropped 1 base and J dropped 5 bases, with 12 bases sitting between them. Germline CDR1 MNHNY, CDR2 SVGAGI (reference sequence).

V usage is TRBV4-1 and J usage is TRBJ2-7; weak D call: TRBD2 (6 bases). Germline CDR1 reads MGHRA; CDR2 reads YSYEKL. Trimming stripped 3 bases from V and 3 bases from J, with 15 bases between. The CDR3 has 15 amino acids. Written as DNA, the CDR3 is TGCGCCAGCAGCCAGGCGAGGGAGGCCTACTACGAGCAGTACTTC. Translating it yields CASSQAREAYYEQYF.

The table lists this clone with a few counts. Within the sample, other DNA sequences also encode this same CDR3. The chain carries TRBV7-2 and TRBJ1-1; 7 nucleotides match TRBD1. CDR3 size: 14 residues. Losses at the gene ends were 3 bases for V and 4 bases for J; bases not matched to a gene: 5. Germline values: CDR1 SGHTA, CDR2 FQGNSA. The CDR3 nucleotides are TGTGCCAGCAGCTTCCGAGCAGGGGGCACTGAAGCTTTCTTT. Its protein product is CASSFRAGGTEAFF.

The chain uses TRBV6-4 and TRBJ1-1; weak D call: TRBD1 (5 bases). This CDR3 comprises 13 residues. The V gene lost 8 bases and the J gene lost 7 bases, with 17 bases spanning the gap. The germline V gene has CDR1 MRHNA and CDR2 SNTAGT. CDR3 sequence: CASSNGGLGEAFF. CDR3 in DNA: TGTGCCAGCTCAAATGGGGGTCTGGGTGAAGCTTTCTTT.

V usage is TRBV27 and J usage is TRBJ2-2; D call uncertain. CDR3 length equals 14 residues. Germline V CDR1 and CDR2: MNHEY, SMNVEV (reference sequence). V lost 7 bases, J lost 3 bases, and 12 bases lay in between. The CDR3 sequence: CASTTFWDTGELFF. CDR3 sequence (DNA): TGTGCCAGCACAACCTTTTGGGACACCGGGGAGCTGTTTTTT.

This sequence joins TRBV19 and TRBJ2-7, with TRBD1 matching 7 bases. V lost 9 bases and J lost 5; bases outside the gene matches: 13. This CDR3 comprises 14 residues. Germline-derived CDR1 and CDR2 are LNHDA and SQIVND (reference sequence). CDR3 nucleotides: TGTGCCAGCCGTAGAACAGGGGCAAACGACGAGCAGTACTTC. Translating gives CASRRTGANDEQYF.

This clone was seen once. V gene TRBV19 combines with J gene TRBJ2-5; D unresolved. The CDR3 covers 13 residues. With 4 bases removed from V and 5 bases from J, the gap between germline ends came to 11 bases. Germline values: CDR1 LNHDA, CDR2 SQIVND (reference sequence). The CDR3 DNA reads TGTGCCAGTAGTAAGAGTCGTTTTGAGACCCAGTACTTC. It specifies CASSKSRFETQYF.

The gene calls are TRBV18 and TRBJ2-7, with D uncertain. Trimming took off 10 bases at V and 0 bases at J, with 19 bases between the two ends. This CDR3 region has 15 residues. Germline lookup yields CDR1 KGHSH and CDR2 LQKENI. CDR3 nucleotide sequence: TGTGCCACAAAAAAGGGCGGCGATAGCTCCTACGAGCAGTACTTC. Protein product: CATKKGGDSSYEQYF.

The chain employs TRBV7-6 and TRBJ1-5; 7 bases fit TRBD1. V dropped 5 bases and J dropped 6; count of bases not matched to a gene: 7. The CDR3 contains 14 residues. Germline CDR1 reads SGHVS; CDR2 reads FNYEAQ. The CDR3 loop is CASSPGGGGQPQHF. The CDR3 DNA sequence: TGTGCCAGCAGCCCGGGAGGGGGCGGTCAGCCCCAGCATTTT.

The chain joins TRBV11-2 to TRBJ1-3; D gene unclear. The CDR3 covers 12 residues. Germline values: CDR1 SGHAT, CDR2 FQNNGV. With 5 bases removed from V and 4 bases from J, the gap between germline ends came to 6 bases. The CDR3 spells CASSLNGNTIYF. The CDR3 nucleotides are TGTGCCAGCAGCCTTAACGGAAACACCATATATTTT.

The chain employs TRBV7-8 and TRBJ2-2; D not certain. Trimming pared 0 bases from V and 0 bases from J, leaving 2 bases between. The CDR3 is 14 amino acids. CDR1 is SGHVS and CDR2 is FQNEAQ in the germline V gene. In nucleotides, the CDR3 is TGTGCCAGCAGCTTAGCAGCGAACACCGGGGAGCTGTTTTTT. Amino acids: CASSLAANTGELFF. The full variable domain, in which reference TRBV7-8 and TRBJ2-2 provide the parts outside the CDR3, is GAGVSQSPRYKVAKRGQDVALRCDPISGHVSLFWYQQALGQGPEFLTYFQNEAQLDKSGLPSDRFFAERPEGSVSTLKIQRTQQEDSAVYLCASSLAANTGELFFGEGSRLTVL.

The V gene is TRBV7-2, the J gene TRBJ1-5, with D hard to call. This CDR3 region has 14 residues. The V end was cut by 2 bases, the J end by 3 bases, with 8 bases between. Looked up from germline, CDR1 is SGHTA and CDR2 is FQGNSA. Here the CDR3 DNA reads TGTGCCAGCAGCTTAATCAGCGTCAATCAGCCCCAGCATTTT. Protein sequence: CASSLISVNQPQHF.

The genes are TRBV11-3 and TRBJ1-1; D possibly corresponds to TRBD1 (5 bases). Germline lookup yields CDR1 SGHNT and CDR2 YENEEA. Trimming took off 2 bases at V and 4 bases at J, with 11 bases between the two ends. CDR3 length: 14 amino acids. The CDR3 sequence is CASSLSGAGTEAFF. For the CDR3, the DNA is TGTGCCAGCAGCTTATCTGGGGCGGGCACTGAAGCTTTCTTT.

The sample holds a few counts of this clone. The chain carries TRBV30 and TRBJ1-4; D possibly corresponds to TRBD1 (5 bases). The V gene lost 1 base and the J gene lost 8 bases, with 20 bases spanning the gap. This CDR3 contains 16 residues. Germline CDR1 GTSNPN, CDR2 SVGIG (reference sequence). The CDR3: CAWSATAGGGKEKLFF. CDR3 sequence (DNA): TGTGCCTGGAGTGCCACGGCGGGGGGAGGGAAGGAAAAACTGTTTTTT.